One sample yielded the 7 T cell receptor beta chains listed below, sequenced in a study of early T cells in non-severe SARS-CoV-2 infection. Via MiXCR, TCRdb re-called the 5' RACE reads, giving one row per CDR3 protein. Of just under 85,000 distinct CDR3 sequences listed, 8% to 13% are singletons. The material was whole blood, obtained at baseline. These receptors came from an adult who was a healthcare worker with PCR-confirmed SARS-CoV-2 infection or an uninfected control (not recorded which).

This clonotype turned up a few times. CDR3 coding DNA: TGTGCAAGTCGCGAAGGGGGTCCGGACAGCTCCTACAATGAGCAGTTCTTC. Translating it yields CASREGGPDSSYNEQFF. V is TRBV12-2 and J is TRBJ2-1; TRBD1 is the table's D call and was not checked against the DNA. TRBV12-2 is annotated as a pseudogene. The CDR3 length is 17 residues.

The V call is TRBV20-1, the J call TRBJ2-7; 7 bases align to TRBD1. Germline lookup yields CDR1 DFQATT and CDR2 SNEGSKA (reference sequence). The length of the CDR3 is 14 residues. V shed 4 bases and J 0 bases; nucleotides not matched to a gene: 6. CDR3 amino acids: CSAMRQGISYEQYF. The CDR3 DNA reads TGCAGTGCTATGAGACAGGGCATCTCCTACGAGCAGTACTTC.

This clonotype was counted only a few times. The rearrangement uses TRBV19 and TRBJ2-3; D gene unclear. Germline CDR1 reads LNHDA; CDR2 reads SQIVND (reference sequence). Trimming stripped 2 bases from V and 0 bases from J, with 9 bases between. The CDR3 consists of 15 residues. The CDR3 coding sequence is TGTGCCAGTAGTATAAGTCGGCTGAGCACAGATACGCAGTATTTT. Translation gives CASSISRLSTDTQYF.

The J gene is TRBJ1-2, the V gene TRBV28, with D possibly TRBD1 on 5 matching bases. The germline V gene has CDR1 MDHEN and CDR2 SYDVKM. V was trimmed by 8 bases and J by 8 bases, leaving 24 bases between them. This CDR3 is 15 amino acids long. CDR3 in DNA: TGTGCCAGCTACCCCTTTACAGCCCCAAGGGGAGGCTACACCTTC. Amino acids: CASYPFTAPRGGYTF.

This chain connects TRBV27 to TRBJ2-7; 8 bases fit TRBD1. From germline, CDR1 is MNHEY and CDR2 SMNVEV (reference sequence). With V trimmed by 8 bases and J by 4 bases, 4 bases remained unmatched. The CDR3 consists of 12 residues. CDR3 residues: CASGQGAYEQYF. In nucleotides, the CDR3 is TGTGCCAGCGGCCAGGGGGCTTACGAGCAGTACTTC.

CDR3 region: CASSSVYGYTF. The CDR3 DNA reads as TGTGCCAGCAGTTCCGTCTATGGCTACACCTTC. The J gene is TRBJ1-2, the V gene TRBV12-3 or TRBV12-4; no definite D call. The CDR3 contains 11 residues. V was clipped by 4 bases and J by 4 bases, with 4 bases between them.

Only a few counts were recorded for this clonotype. V gene TRBV7-9 combines with J gene TRBJ2-1, with 10 bases fitting TRBD2. The ends lost 5 bases at V and 3 bases at J; junction bases unmatched: 4. The CDR3 sequence is 15 residues long. Germline values: CDR1 SEHNR, CDR2 FQNEAQ (reference sequence). CDR3 coding DNA: TGTGCCAGCAGCACTCTAGCGGGAGACTACAATGAGCAGTTCTTC. Amino acid sequence: CASSTLAGDYNEQFF.